This T cell receptor beta chain was identified in a study of cytomegalovirus exposure and HLA in healthy donors. Amplification used 60 Vbeta primers and 13 Jbeta primers. Produced via immunoSEQ multiplex PCR; TCRdb's table is partial and in-frame only. The table records roughly 140,000 clones, more than 75% of them present only once. CDR1 is SGDLS and CDR2 is YYNGEE in the germline V gene. The CDR3 is 15 residues long. V was pared by 0 bases and J by 6 bases, with 1 base of the junction left unmatched. General study findings and limits: When the data were analyzed later, several of the most significant clusters appeared to be linked to common viral pathogens. The CMV antigen specificity of three CMV-associated chains was confirmed through in vitro analysis.

As regards this clone: Its antigen is unknown.

The TCR comes from a female donor in good health and CMV-seronegative. Sequencing was done on a sample of PBMCs. The V call is TRBV9, the J call TRBJ1-6; TRBD1 agrees at 9 bases. This chain's CDR3 is CASSVGTGANSPLHF. For the CDR3, the DNA is TGTGCCAGCAGCGTAGGGACAGGGGCTAATTCACCCCTCCACTTT.